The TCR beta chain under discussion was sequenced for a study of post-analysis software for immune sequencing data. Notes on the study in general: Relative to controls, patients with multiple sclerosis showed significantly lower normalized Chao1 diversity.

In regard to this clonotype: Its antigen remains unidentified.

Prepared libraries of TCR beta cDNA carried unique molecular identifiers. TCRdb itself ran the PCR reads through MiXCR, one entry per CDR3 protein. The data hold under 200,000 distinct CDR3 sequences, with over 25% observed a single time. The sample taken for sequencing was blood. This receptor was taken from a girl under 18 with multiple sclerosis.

The CDR3 DNA reads as TGCGCCAGCAGCTTGGGGGGGACAGGGAAAAACTACGAGCAGTACTTC. This codes for CASSLGGTGKNYEQYF. The chain joins TRBV5-1 to TRBJ2-4; the match to TRBD1 covers 9 bases. The J call could be wrong; TRBJ2-7 is a better fit for the DNA end. Germline V gives CDR1 SGHRS, CDR2 YFSETQ. This CDR3 comprises 16 residues.